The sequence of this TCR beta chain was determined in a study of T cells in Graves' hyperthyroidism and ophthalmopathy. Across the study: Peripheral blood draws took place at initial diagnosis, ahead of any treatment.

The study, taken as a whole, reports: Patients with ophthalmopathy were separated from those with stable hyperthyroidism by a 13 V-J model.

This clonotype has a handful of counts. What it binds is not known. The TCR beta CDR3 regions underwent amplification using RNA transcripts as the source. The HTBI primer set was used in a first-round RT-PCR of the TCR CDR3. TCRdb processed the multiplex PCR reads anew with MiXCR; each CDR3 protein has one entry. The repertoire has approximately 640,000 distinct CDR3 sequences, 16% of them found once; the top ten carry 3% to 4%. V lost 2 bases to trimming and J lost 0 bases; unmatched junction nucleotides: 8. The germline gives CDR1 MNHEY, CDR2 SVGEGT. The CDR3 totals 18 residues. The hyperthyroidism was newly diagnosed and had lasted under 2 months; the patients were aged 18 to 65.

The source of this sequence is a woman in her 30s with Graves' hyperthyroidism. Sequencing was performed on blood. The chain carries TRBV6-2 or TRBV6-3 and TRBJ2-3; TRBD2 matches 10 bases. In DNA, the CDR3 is TGTGCCAGCAGTTACGCTCCGGGACTAGCGTCTAGCACAGATACGCAGTATTTT. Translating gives CASSYAPGLASSTDTQYF.